These T cell receptor beta chains were read from a single sample in a study of OX40 agonist ivuxolimab in advanced cancers. Sequencing used immunoSEQ multiplex PCR; TCRdb keeps in-frame clones, though not all of them. The table shows tens of thousands of clones, with 75% to 90% occurring only once. Specimen: CD4+ or CD8+ T cells sorted from blood, collected in a trial of the OX40 agonist ivuxolimab. All receptors come from an adult with an advanced solid tumor such as melanoma, head and neck, liver or kidney cancer. Both conserved end residues are part of each CDR3. A D gene is named only where the DNA matches it firmly. A clone size is listed for some rows: how often the clone was seen (once, few, many), or a class if it is expanded.

CDR3nt	CDR3aa	d_gene	abundance	len	v_gene	j_gene
TGTGCCAGCAGCGTCACCCCGGACACCTACAATGAGCAGTTCTTC	CASSVTPDTYNEQFF	NA	NA	15	TRBV9	TRBJ2-1
TGTGCCAGCAGGGCCACAGGGGGCGAGAAGAATGAGCAGTTCTTC	CASRATGGEKNEQFF	TRBD1	NA	15	TRBV2	TRBJ2-1
TGCAGCGTTGGATTGTCGGAAAACACCATATATTTT	CSVGLSENTIYF	NA	NA	12	TRBV29-1	TRBJ1-3
TGTGCCAGCAGTTTGATACGGGAGTCACAAGAGACCCAGTACTTC	CASSLIRESQETQYF	NA	few	15	TRBV27	TRBJ2-5
TGTGCCAGCAGTGAAGCTCGGGCCGGGGAGCTGTTTTTT	CASSEARAGELFF	NA	few	13	TRBV2	TRBJ2-2
TGTGCCAGTAGTATACAACGGACCTATGGCTACACCTTC	CASSIQRTYGYTF	NA	NA	13	TRBV19	TRBJ1-2
TGTGCCAGCAGCTTAGGGGGCATTTACAATGAGCAGTTCTTC	CASSLGGIYNEQFF	NA	NA	14	TRBV7-7	TRBJ2-1
TGTGCCAGTAGCGCACAGGTGTATCAGCCCCAGCATTTT	CASSAQVYQPQHF	NA	few	13	TRBV19	TRBJ1-5
TGTGCCAGCAGCCCCCGGGGGGGGGTAAACATTCAGTACTTC	CASSPRGGVNIQYF	TRBD2	NA	14	TRBV5-6	TRBJ2-4
TGTGCCATCTCCCTCGGGGAGCTAGCGGGACATAATGAGCAGTTCTTC	CAISLGELAGHNEQFF	TRBD2	NA	16	TRBV10-3	TRBJ2-1
TGTGCCAGCAGCTTAGATGCGGGAGTTTCCTACGAGCAGTACTTC	CASSLDAGVSYEQYF	TRBD2	NA	15	TRBV7-2	TRBJ2-7
TGTGCCAGCAGTACAGGGGTCACTGAAGCTTTCTTT	CASSTGVTEAFF	TRBD1	NA	12	TRBV6-5	TRBJ1-1
TGCGCCAGCAGCCCAGGGGGATACGGCACAGATACGCAGTATTTT	CASSPGGYGTDTQYF	TRBD1	NA	15	TRBV4-3	TRBJ2-3